The rows below give T cell receptor beta chains drawn from one sample of a study of blood T cells in healthy people across ages. MiXCR, applied by TCRdb to the 5' RACE reads, yields one record per CDR3 protein. The repertoire consists of approximately 800,000 distinct CDR3 sequences, with about 47% occurring once and the leading ten covering about a sixth. The specimen sequenced was blood. The source of these receptors is a man older than 75 in good health. The CDR3 runs from the conserved cysteine through the conserved F or W.

>TRBV12-3/TRBV12-4
CASSFAAETQYF
>TRBV4-1
CASSQGQGGSQPQHF
>TRBV5-1
CASSHGTRKNEQYF
>TRBV15
CATSRDLGVVGYTF
>TRBV30
CAWSVGTGHSTDTQYF
>TRBV5-1
CASSGDGTNPGELFF
>TRBV29-1
CSAQSQASAQYF
>TRBV20-1
CSARDTDTQYF
>TRBV20-1
CSARDPQFRRGGGEQYF
>TRBV29-1
CSVDPQGENTEAFF
>TRBV20-1
CSARGRGSGRGYTDTQYF
>TRBV28
CASSGLAAGANVLTF
>TRBV2
CASSDALAGVDTQYF
>TRBV5-1
CASSFLLAEIYNEQFF
>TRBV19
CASSTGTGRDQPQHF
>TRBV9
CASSPGTASPLHF
>TRBV9
CASSVDPSGLVTDTQYF
>TRBV27
CASSLQGRYQETRYF
>TRBV3-1
CASSRIAGGNQETQYF
>TRBV18
CASSPAPRKDTQYF
>TRBV12-3/TRBV12-4
CASSLSTGPSSYNEQYF
>TRBV7-2
CASSLRGQGSANEELFF
>TRBV9
CASSVEDRRNTEAFF
>TRBV15
CATRETGVNEQYF
>TRBV6-1
CASRDDSGSYNSPLHF
>TRBV7-2
CASSLTSGSGETQYF
>TRBV12-3/TRBV12-4
CASTPTGRELETQYF
>TRBV7-3
CASSRGPGAQETQYF
>TRBV7-2
CASSSFRDREPDTQYF